This entry describes one TCR beta chain. Its target is not known. The sample is drawn from a study of neoadjuvant nivolumab and ipilimumab in lung cancer. Findings and caveats of the study: From pretherapy to surgery, tumor richness and clonality rose with dual therapy. Blood richness before therapy tracked richness in tumors resected after neoadjuvant therapy. TCR receptors were sequenced in few samples.

This CDR3 spans 14 amino acids. Germline V gene lookup returns CDR1 SGDLS and CDR2 YYNGEE. Trimming removed 3 bases from V and 6 bases from J; junction bases left unmatched: 7. This table comes from immunoSEQ multiplex PCR, and its TCRdb copy is limited to in-frame clones, with some not included. The data show approximately 1,900 clones, over 70% seen once. The origin of this receptor is an adult with non-small cell lung cancer. The J gene is TRBJ2-7, the V gene TRBV9, with 9 bases identical to TRBD1. The source was tumor tissue, collected before neoadjuvant nivolumab, alone or with ipilimumab. The CDR3 spells CASSAYGQGSEQYF. The DNA for the CDR3 is TGTGCCAGCAGCGCTTACGGACAGGGGAGCGAGCAGTACTTC.